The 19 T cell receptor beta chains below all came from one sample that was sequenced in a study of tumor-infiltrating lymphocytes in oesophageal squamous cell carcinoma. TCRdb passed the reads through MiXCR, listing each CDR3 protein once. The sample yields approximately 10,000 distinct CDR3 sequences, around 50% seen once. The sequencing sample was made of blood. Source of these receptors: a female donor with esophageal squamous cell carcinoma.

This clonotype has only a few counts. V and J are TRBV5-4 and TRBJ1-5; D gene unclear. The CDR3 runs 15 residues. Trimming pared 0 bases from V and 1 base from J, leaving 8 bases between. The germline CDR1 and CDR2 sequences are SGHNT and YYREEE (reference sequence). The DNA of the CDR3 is TGTGCCAGCAGCTTGGGGGCAGAAAGCAATCAGCCCCAGCATTTT. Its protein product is CASSLGAESNQPQHF.

The chain's CDR3 is CASSWDRETQYF. CDR3 nucleotides: TGTGCCAGCAGCTGGGACAGGGAGACCCAGTACTTC. The V gene is TRBV7-2, the J gene TRBJ2-4; 8 positions match TRBD1. The J call is in doubt because the DNA end fits TRBJ2-5 better. The V gene's germline CDR1 is SGHTA and CDR2 FQGNSA. CDR3 length: 12 amino acids.

In nucleotides, the CDR3 is TGTGCCAGCAGCTGGACAGGGGGAACGAACACTGAAGCTTTCTTT. It translates to CASSWTGGTNTEAFF. V usage is TRBV11-2 and J usage is TRBJ1-1; 10 bases are a match to TRBD1. The CDR3 consists of 15 residues. From germline, CDR1 is SGHAT and CDR2 FQNNGV. Germline trimming cut 4 bases from V and 1 base from J; bases unmatched to any gene: 3.

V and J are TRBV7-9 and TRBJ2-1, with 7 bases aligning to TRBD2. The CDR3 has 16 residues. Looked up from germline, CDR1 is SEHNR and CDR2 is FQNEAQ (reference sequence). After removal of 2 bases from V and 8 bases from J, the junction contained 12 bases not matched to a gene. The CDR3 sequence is CASSLTGAGAGYEQFF. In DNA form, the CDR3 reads TGTGCCAGCAGCTTAACCGGCGCGGGAGCGGGCTATGAGCAGTTCTTC.

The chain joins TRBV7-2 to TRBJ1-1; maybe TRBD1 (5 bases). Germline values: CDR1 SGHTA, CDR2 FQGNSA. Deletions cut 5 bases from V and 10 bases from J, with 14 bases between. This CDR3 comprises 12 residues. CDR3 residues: CASSDQGLGAFF. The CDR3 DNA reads TGTGCCAGCAGCGACCAGGGTCTCGGAGCTTTCTTT.

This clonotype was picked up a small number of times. The CDR3 reads CASSEVSNLYGYTF. The CDR3 DNA is TGTGCCAGCAGTGAAGTCAGCAACCTTTATGGCTACACCTTC. The chain uses TRBV6-1 and TRBJ1-2; D uncertain. The CDR3 runs to 14 residues. The germline gives CDR1 MNHNS, CDR2 SASEGT. Between the trimmed V and J ends, which lost 1 base and 5 bases, there was a span of 11 bases.

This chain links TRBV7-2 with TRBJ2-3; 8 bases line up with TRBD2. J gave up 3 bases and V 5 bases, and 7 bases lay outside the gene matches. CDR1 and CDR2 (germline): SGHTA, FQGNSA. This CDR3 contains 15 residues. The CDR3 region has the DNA TGTGCCAGCAGCCCTCCGGGACTAGGAACAGATACGCAGTATTTT. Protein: CASSPPGLGTDTQYF.

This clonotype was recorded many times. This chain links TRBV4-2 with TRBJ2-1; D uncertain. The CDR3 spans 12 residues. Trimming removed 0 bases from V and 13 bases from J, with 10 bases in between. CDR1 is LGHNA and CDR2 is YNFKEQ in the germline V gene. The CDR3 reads CASSQDHYLQFF. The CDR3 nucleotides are TGTGCCAGCAGCCAAGATCACTACCTTCAGTTCTTC.

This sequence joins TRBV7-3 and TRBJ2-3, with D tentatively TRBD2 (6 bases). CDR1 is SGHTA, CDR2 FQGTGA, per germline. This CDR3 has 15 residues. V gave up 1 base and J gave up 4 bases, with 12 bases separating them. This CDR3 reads CASSLSGPGADTQYF. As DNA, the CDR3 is TGTGCCAGCAGCTTAAGTGGCCCGGGGGCAGATACGCAGTATTTT.

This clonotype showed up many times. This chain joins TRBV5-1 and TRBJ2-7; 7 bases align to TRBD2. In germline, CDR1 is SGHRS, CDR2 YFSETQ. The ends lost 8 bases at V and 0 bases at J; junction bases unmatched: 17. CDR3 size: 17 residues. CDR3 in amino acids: CARRARGRDGSSYEQYF. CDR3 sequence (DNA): TGCGCCAGGCGAGCACGGGGGAGGGACGGAAGCTCCTACGAGCAGTACTTC.

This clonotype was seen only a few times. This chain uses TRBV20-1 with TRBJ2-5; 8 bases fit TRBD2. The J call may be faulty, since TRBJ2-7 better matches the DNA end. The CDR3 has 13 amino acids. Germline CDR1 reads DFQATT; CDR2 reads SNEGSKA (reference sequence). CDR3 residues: CSELPGLGYEQYF. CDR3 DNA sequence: TGCAGCGAACTCCCGGGACTAGGGTACGAGCAGTACTTC.

CDR3 DNA: TGTGCCAGCAGCTGGGGGCGTGGGGGGCTACAGGAGACCCAGTACTTC. Residues: CASSWGRGGLQETQYF. V is TRBV7-6 and J is TRBJ2-3; D tentatively reads TRBD1 or TRBD2 (6 bases each). The J call is uncertain, as TRBJ2-5 better fits the DNA end. The germline V gene encodes CDR1 SGHVS and CDR2 FNYEAQ. The CDR3 length is 16 residues.

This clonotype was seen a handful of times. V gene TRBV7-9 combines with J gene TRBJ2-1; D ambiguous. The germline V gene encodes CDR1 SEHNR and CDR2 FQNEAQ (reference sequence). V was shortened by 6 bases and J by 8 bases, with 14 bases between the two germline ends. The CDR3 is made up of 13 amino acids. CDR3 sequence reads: CASRTESWDEQFF. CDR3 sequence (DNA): TGTGCCAGCAGAACCGAAAGCTGGGATGAGCAGTTCTTC.

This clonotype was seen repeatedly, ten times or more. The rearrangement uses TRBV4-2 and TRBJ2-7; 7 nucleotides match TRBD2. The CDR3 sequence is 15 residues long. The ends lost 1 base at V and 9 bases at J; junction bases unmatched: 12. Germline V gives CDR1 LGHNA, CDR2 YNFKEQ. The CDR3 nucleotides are TGTGCCAGCAGCCAAGCGGAGGGAGGGCCTTCCAGGCAGTACTTC. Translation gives CASSQAEGGPSRQYF.

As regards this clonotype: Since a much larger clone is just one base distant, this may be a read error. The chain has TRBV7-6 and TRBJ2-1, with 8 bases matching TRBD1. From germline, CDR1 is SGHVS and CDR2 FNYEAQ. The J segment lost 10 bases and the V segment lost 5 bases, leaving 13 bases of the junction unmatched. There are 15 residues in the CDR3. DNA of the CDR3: TGTGCCAGCAGCCTACTGGGGACAGGTCCCTACGAGCAGTTCTTC. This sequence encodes CASSLLGTGPYEQFF.

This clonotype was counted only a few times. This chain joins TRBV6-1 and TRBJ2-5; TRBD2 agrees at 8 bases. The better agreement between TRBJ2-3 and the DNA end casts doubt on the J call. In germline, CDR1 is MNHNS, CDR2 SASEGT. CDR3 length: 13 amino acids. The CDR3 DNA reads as TGTGCCAGCAGTTACCTAGGGACTAGGTTGCAGTATTTT. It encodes CASSYLGTRLQYF.

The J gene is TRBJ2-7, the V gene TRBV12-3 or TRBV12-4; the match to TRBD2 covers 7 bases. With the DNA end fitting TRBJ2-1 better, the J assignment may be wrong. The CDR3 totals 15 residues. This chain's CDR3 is CASSFAGEAYNEQFF. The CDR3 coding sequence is TGTGCCAGCAGTTTTGCGGGAGAAGCGTACAATGAGCAGTTCTTC.

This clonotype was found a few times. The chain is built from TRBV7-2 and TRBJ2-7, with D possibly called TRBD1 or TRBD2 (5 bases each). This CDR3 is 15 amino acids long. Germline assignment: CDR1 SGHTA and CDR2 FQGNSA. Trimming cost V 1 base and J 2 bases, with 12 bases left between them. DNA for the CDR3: TGTGCCAGCAGCTTAGTCGCGGTGGGGGCCTACGAGCAGTACTTC. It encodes CASSLVAVGAYEQYF.

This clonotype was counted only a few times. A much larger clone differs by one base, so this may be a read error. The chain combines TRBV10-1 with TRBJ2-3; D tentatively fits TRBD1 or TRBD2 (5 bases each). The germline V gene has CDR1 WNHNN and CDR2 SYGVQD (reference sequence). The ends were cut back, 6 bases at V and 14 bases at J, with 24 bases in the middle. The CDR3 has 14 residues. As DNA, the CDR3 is TGCGCCAGCAGCCGGGACCTGAGTACCGGGGAGCTGTATTTT. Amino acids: CASSRDLSTGELYF.